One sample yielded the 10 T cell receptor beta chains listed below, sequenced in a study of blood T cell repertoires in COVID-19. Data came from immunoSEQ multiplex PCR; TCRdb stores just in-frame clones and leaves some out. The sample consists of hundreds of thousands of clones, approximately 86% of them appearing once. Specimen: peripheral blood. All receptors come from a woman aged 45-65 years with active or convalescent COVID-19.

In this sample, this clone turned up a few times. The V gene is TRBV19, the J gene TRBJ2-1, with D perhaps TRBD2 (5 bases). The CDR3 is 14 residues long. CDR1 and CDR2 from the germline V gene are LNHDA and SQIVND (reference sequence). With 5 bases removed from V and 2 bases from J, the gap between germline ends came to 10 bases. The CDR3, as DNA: TGTGCCAGTAGTCCCCCCGGGACCTACAATGAGCAGTTCTTC. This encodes CASSPPGTYNEQFF.

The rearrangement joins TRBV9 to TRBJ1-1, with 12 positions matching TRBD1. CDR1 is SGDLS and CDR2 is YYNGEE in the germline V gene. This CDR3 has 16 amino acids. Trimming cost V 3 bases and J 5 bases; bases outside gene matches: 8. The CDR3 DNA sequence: TGTGCCAGCAGCGGTGGGACAGGGGGCGTAAGGACTGAAGCTTTCTTT. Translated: CASSGGTGGVRTEAFF.

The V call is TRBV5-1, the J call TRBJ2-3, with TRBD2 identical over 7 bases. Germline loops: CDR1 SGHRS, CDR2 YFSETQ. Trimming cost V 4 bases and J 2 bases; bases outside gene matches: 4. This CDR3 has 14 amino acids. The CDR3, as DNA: TGCGCCAGCAGCGTCGGGACTACCACAGATACGCAGTATTTT. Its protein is CASSVGTTTDTQYF.

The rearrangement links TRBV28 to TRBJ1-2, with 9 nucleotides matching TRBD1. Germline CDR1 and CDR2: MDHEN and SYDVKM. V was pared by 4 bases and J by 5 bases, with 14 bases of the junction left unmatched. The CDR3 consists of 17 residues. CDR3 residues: CASSSRSVTDRGYGYTF. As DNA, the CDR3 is TGTGCCAGCAGTTCCCGGTCAGTTACGGACAGGGGATATGGCTACACCTTC.

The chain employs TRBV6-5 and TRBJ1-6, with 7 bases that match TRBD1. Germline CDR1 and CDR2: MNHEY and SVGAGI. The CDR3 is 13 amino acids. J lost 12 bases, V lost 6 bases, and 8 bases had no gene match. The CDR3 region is CASRSRQGEPLHF. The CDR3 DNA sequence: TGTGCCAGCAGATCCCGACAGGGAGAACCCCTCCACTTT.

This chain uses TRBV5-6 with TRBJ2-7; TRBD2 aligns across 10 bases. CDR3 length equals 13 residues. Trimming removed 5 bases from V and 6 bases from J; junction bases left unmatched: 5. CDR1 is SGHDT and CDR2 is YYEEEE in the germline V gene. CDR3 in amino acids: CASRVLAGGEQYF. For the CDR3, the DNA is TGTGCCAGCAGGGTCTTAGCGGGAGGCGAGCAGTACTTC.

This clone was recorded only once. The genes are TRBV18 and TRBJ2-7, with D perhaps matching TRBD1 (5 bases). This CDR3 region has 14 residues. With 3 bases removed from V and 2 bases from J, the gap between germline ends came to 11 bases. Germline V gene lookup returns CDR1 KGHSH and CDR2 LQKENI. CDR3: CASSPSQGTYEQYF. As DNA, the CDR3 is TGTGCCAGCTCACCCTCCCAGGGTACCTACGAGCAGTACTTC.

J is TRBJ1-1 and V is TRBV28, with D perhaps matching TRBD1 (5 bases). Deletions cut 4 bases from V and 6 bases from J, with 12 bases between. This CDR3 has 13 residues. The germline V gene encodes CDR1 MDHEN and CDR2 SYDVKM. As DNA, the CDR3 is TGTGCCAGCAGTTCCGGGGGTAGGTCTGAAGCTTTCTTT. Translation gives CASSSGGRSEAFF.

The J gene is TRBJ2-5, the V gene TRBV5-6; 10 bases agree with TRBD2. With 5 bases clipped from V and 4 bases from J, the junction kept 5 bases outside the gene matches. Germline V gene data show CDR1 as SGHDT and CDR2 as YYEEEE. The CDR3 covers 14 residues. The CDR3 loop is CASSTSGNPETQYF. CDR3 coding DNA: TGTGCCAGCAGTACTAGCGGGAATCCAGAGACCCAGTACTTC.

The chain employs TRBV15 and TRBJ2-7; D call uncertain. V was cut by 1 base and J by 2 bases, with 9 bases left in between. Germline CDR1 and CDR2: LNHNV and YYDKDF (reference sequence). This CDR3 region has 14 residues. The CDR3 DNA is TGTGCCACCAGCAGAGGCCCGAGAACCTACGAGCAGTACTTC. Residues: CATSRGPRTYEQYF.